These 16 T cell receptor beta chains were all obtained from the same sample, sequenced in a study of CD8+CD57+ T cells in acquired aplastic anemia. For CDR3 and TCR beta VDJ profiling, genomic DNA was the template used. TCRdb used MiXCR to reprocess the reads, holding one entry per CDR3 protein. The table shows approximately 250,000 distinct CDR3 sequences, with roughly 80% occurring only once. Individuals selected for sequencing had exhibited CD8+CD57+ cell expansion on flow cytometry. Source material: sorted CD4+, CD8+, or CD8+CD57+ T cells (not recorded which) from PBMCs. These receptor sequences come from a human donor with aplastic anemia.

This sequence joins TRBV4-3 and TRBJ1-1, with a weak D call TRBD1 (5 bases). V was pared by 0 bases and J by 8 bases, with 10 bases between. Per the germline V gene, CDR1 is LGHNA and CDR2 is YSLEER. This CDR3 contains 13 residues. CDR3 region: CASSQELGGEAFF. The DNA of the CDR3 is TGCGCCAGCAGCCAAGAATTGGGGGGAGAAGCTTTCTTT.

This clonotype was found a few times. The chain joins TRBV7-9 to TRBJ2-3, with a weak D call TRBD2 (5 bases). Germline CDR1 reads SEHNR; CDR2 reads FQNEAQ (reference sequence). Between the trimmed V and J ends, which lost 0 bases and 10 bases, there was a span of 14 bases. This CDR3 is built from 14 residues. The CDR3 nucleotides read TGTGCCAGCAGCTTAGCGGGTAGTTCCGGGGCGCAGTATTTT. This codes for CASSLAGSSGAQYF.

As to this clonotype: Sequence at one end of the junction differs from germline and may be a read error. The rearrangement links TRBV2 to TRBJ2-1, with D perhaps TRBD1 or TRBD2 (6 bases each). This CDR3 contains 13 residues. CDR1 and CDR2 from the germline V gene are SNHLY and FYNNEI. CDR3 nucleotides: TGTGCCAGCAGACAGGGACTGGCGCATAAGCAGTCCTTC. It translates to CASRQGLAHKQSF.

The chain joins TRBV7-9 to TRBJ1-1; D not certain. CDR3 length: 14 residues. Germline V CDR1 and CDR2: SEHNR, FQNEAQ (reference sequence). V was shortened by 0 bases and J by 0 bases, with 5 bases between the two germline ends. CDR3 loop: CASSLARLNTEAFF. The DNA of the CDR3 is TGTGCCAGCAGCTTAGCCAGACTGAACACTGAAGCTTTCTTT.

V gene TRBV10-3 combines with J gene TRBJ2-2, with a possible D match to TRBD1 (6 bases). This CDR3 has 15 residues. CDR1 is ENHRY and CDR2 is SYGVKD in the germline V gene. Trimming stripped 0 bases from V and 1 base from J, with 6 bases between. CDR3 protein: CAISESGQNTGELFF. Here the CDR3 DNA reads TGTGCCATCAGTGAGTCGGGACAGAACACCGGGGAGCTGTTTTTT.

As to this clonotype: The junction departs from the called germline gene at one end, perhaps through a read error. The genes are TRBV11-3 and TRBJ2-3, with a tentative D call TRBD1 (6 bases). Germline loops: CDR1 SGHNT, CDR2 YENEEA. The CDR3 runs 15 residues. In DNA, the CDR3 is TGTGCCAGCAGCCTAGAGCAGACAGGACCCACTGAGCAGTATTTT. Encoded protein: CASSLEQTGPTEQYF.

About this clonotype itself: A junction boundary mismatches the germline segment, possibly from a read error. This rearrangement joins TRBV2 to TRBJ1-2, with D hard to call. Germline CDR1 reads SNHLY; CDR2 reads FYNNEI. The CDR3 runs 13 residues. CDR3 amino acids: CASSQGRIGGQTF. The CDR3 DNA is TGCGCCAGCAGCCAAGGCCGTATAGGTGGCCAGACCTTC. The full variable domain, with the rest looked up from reference TRBV2 and TRBJ1-2, is EPEVTQTPSHQVTQMGQEVILRCVPISNHLYFYWYRQILGQKVEFLVSFYNNEISEKSEIFDDQFSVERPDGSNFTLKIRSTKLEDSAMYFCASSQGRIGGQTFGSGTRLTVV.

The DNA of the CDR3 is TGTGCCAGCAGCTTAGCGGGAGGAACCGATACGCAGGATCAGTTCTTC. Translation gives CASSLAGGTDTQDQFF. The V gene is TRBV7-8, the J gene TRBJ2-1; TRBD2 is a possible D gene (6 bases). The germline gives CDR1 SGHVS, CDR2 FQNEAQ. CDR3 size: 16 residues. Trimming cost V 0 bases and J 13 bases, with 22 bases left between them.

The chain has TRBV24-1 and TRBJ2-5, with 10 bases matching TRBD2. V gave up 3 bases and J gave up 2 bases; unmatched junction bases: 5. Germline values: CDR1 KGHDR, CDR2 SFDVKD. This CDR3 has 16 amino acids. The CDR3 DNA sequence: TGTGCCACCAGTGATCCCACTAGCGGGGAACAAGAGACCCAGTACTTC. Amino acid sequence: CATSDPTSGEQETQYF.

The V gene is TRBV9, the J gene TRBJ1-2; D is ambiguous. V was shortened by 3 bases and J by 11 bases, with 23 bases between the two germline ends. Germline V lookup: CDR1 SGDLS, CDR2 YYNGEE. CDR3 length equals 15 residues. In DNA, the CDR3 is TGTGCCAGCAGCGGGAGCGTCAGGCCCGAGCACAGATACACCTTC. Translated, it gives CASSGSVRPEHRYTF.

This clonotype was seen once. The chain couples TRBV9 to TRBJ2-3, with D possibly being TRBD1 or TRBD2 (6 bases each). The CDR3 contains 14 residues. In germline, CDR1 is SGDLS, CDR2 YYNGEE. V was cut by 1 base and J by 15 bases, with 21 bases left in between. This chain's CDR3 is CASSVRGPSQIRYF. As DNA, the CDR3 is TGTGCCAGCAGCGTACGGGGGCCTTCCCAGATACGCTATTTT.

The chain has TRBV7-3 and TRBJ1-1; D is possibly TRBD1 (5 bases). The CDR3 runs 15 residues. Germline CDR1 reads SGHTA; CDR2 reads FQGTGA. Trimming took 6 bases from V and 14 from J, leaving 28 bases between them. CDR3 nucleotides: TGTGCCAGCAGTTCTGATGGGACTTGGAGAGAGACCCAGTTCTTT. Translation gives CASSSDGTWRETQFF.

The V call is TRBV7-3, the J call TRBJ2-3, with 14 bases matching TRBD2. The trim removed 5 bases at V and 6 bases at J, leaving 7 bases unmatched. The length of the CDR3 is 16 residues. Looked up from germline, CDR1 is SGHTA and CDR2 is FQGTGA. CDR3 amino acids: CASSRRTSGGSDTQYF. CDR3 DNA sequence: TGTGCCAGCAGCCGACGGACTAGCGGGGGGTCGGATACGCAGTATTTT.

The chain is built from TRBV7-2 and TRBJ2-7, with TRBD2 matching over 8 bases. The germline gives CDR1 SGHTA, CDR2 FQGNSA. This CDR3 comprises 14 residues. CDR3 bases: TGTGCCAGCAGCTATCAGAGAAGCGGGGGCGAGCATGACGTC. It specifies CASSYQRSGGEHDV.

The chain combines TRBV5-1 with TRBJ1-2; TRBD1 aligns across 9 bases. This CDR3 is built from 14 residues. The V gene's germline CDR1 is SGHRS and CDR2 YFSETQ. The junction had 1 base not matched to a gene; V was cut back by 0 bases and J by 4 bases. CDR3 DNA: TGCGCCAGCAGCTTGGAACAGGGGGCCTATGGCTACACCTTC. This gives the protein CASSLEQGAYGYTF.

The chain is built from TRBV7-3 and TRBJ2-3; D unresolved. The germline V and J ends were trimmed by 6 bases and 2 bases, with 9 bases remaining between them. The CDR3 loop spans 13 amino acids. CDR1 SGHTA and CDR2 FQGTGA come from the germline V gene. The CDR3 sequence: CASSVSNTDTQYF. For the CDR3, the DNA is TGTGCCAGCAGTGTCAGTAACACAGATACGCAGTATTTT.